This TCR beta chain was recovered during a study of T-cell reconstitution after alpha-beta-depleted transplantation in children. Findings of the study overall: Several hundred expanded graft clones reportedly supplied alpha-beta T cells about two months after transplant.

This CDR3 region has 16 residues. CDR1 is SGHRS and CDR2 is YFSETQ in the germline V gene. The ends lost 4 bases at V and 5 bases at J; junction bases unmatched: 9. This clonotype was counted at least ten times. What it binds is unknown. During its preparation, the TCRbeta library received unique molecular identifiers. One entry per CDR3 protein results from TCRdb running MiXCR on the PCR reads. The profile shows fewer than 550,000 distinct CDR3 sequences, 10% to 12% of them singletons. Sequenced here: PBMCs, mostly from graft donor cells, sampled 180 days after TCRalphabeta/CD19-depleted stem cell transplant. The clonotype originates from a female patient between 2 and 15 years old who had a stem cell transplant for aplastic anemia, so the T cells may come from the graft donor. The V and J genes are TRBV5-1 and TRBJ2-1, with 10 bases identical to TRBD2. CDR3 region: CASSPKGLAMNNEQFF. The CDR3 DNA is TGCGCCAGCAGCCCGAAGGGACTAGCGATGAACAATGAGCAGTTCTTC.